This T cell receptor (beta chain) was identified in a study of regulatory T cells in long-lasting Graves disease. The wider study: Antithyroid drug intake by newly diagnosed Graves' patients had lasted under 3 months. Study results and limitations: Sampling was limited to peripheral blood rather than thyroid tissue. Persistent disease favored TRBV28, TRBJ1-2 and TRBJ2-5.

Building of the TCR beta libraries involved iRepertoire HTBI primers and Arm-PCR of CDR3 regions. TCRdb independently ran MiXCR on the multiplex PCR reads; one entry per CDR3 protein. The sample has around 330,000 distinct CDR3 sequences, about 18% seen once. This CDR3 comprises 15 residues. After removal of 0 bases from V and 10 bases from J, the junction contained 10 bases not matched to a gene. The germline V gene has CDR1 SGDLS and CDR2 YYNGEE. In this sample, this clonotype turned up many times. Its antigen is not known. Time point indicated: newly diagnosed GD, antithyroid drugs for less than 3 months. PBMC-derived RNA was used for the TCR library.

The origin of this receptor is a female donor with Graves disease. Sequenced here: peripheral blood mononuclear cells (PBMCs), sampled at new diagnosis, from a patient treated with antithyroid drugs. This chain joins TRBV9 and TRBJ1-1, with 9 bases lining up with TRBD1. The CDR3 loop is CASSVGGQGIFGAFF. In nucleotides, the CDR3 is TGTGCCAGCAGCGTAGGGGGACAGGGTATATTTGGAGCTTTCTTT.